The clone carrying this T cell receptor beta chain was counted only a few times. Its antigen remains unidentified. Libraries were prepared by immunoSEQ multiplex PCR; TCRdb keeps only in-frame clonotypes and omits some of them. The sample shows roughly 660,000 clones, about 90% of them seen only once. The data are from a study of shared clonotypes between healthy human individuals. Study at large: Per-donor plates numbered three CD4 naive, three CD4 memory, two CD8 naive and one CD8 memory.

V was pared by 6 bases and J by 3 bases, with 15 bases between. The CDR3 runs 14 residues. Germline CDR1 reads MNHEY; CDR2 reads SMNVEV (reference sequence). General observations from the study: Some naive CD4 clonotypes, roughly 5%, turned up in common across several donors. Sequencing depth was expected to influence donor clonotype sharing. Compared with memory subsets, naive subsets generally had larger estimated richness.

The receptor's source is a man aged 18-30 years in good health. Some clones in this sample may be carry-over from other donors' samples. The sample consisted of memory CD8+ T cells from PBMCs. Subset here: CD45RO+ cells pooled with CCR7-negative TemRA cells. V usage is TRBV27 and J usage is TRBJ2-7; the D gene is possibly TRBD1 (7 bases). CDR3 DNA: TGTGCCAGCAGCCCGGAGGGGGCCCACTACGAGCAGTACTTC. Amino acids: CASSPEGAHYEQYF.